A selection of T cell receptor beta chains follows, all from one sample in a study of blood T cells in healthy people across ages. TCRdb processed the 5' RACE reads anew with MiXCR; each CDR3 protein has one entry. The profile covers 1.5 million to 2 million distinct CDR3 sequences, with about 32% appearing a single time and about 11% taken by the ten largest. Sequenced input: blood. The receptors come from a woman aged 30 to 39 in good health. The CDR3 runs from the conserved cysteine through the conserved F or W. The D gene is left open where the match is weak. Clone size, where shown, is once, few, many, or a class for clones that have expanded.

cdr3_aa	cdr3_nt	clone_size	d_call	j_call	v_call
CASSQGGQPQHF	TGCGCCAGCAGCCAGGGGGGACAGCCCCAGCATTTT	many	TRBD1	TRBJ1-5	TRBV3-1
CATSRDRGAGANVLTF	TGTGCCACCAGCAGAGACAGGGGGGCTGGGGCCAACGTCCTGACTTTC	few	.	TRBJ2-6	TRBV15
CSATNRAGLKGYTF	TGCAGTGCCACCAACAGGGCAGGGCTGAAGGGCTACACCTTC	.	.	TRBJ1-2	TRBV20-1
CASSHHTGGTGELFF	TGTGCCAGCAGCCACCACACAGGGGGCACCGGGGAGCTGTTTTTT	.	TRBD1	TRBJ2-2	TRBV27
CASSLVGSYGYTF	TGCGCCAGCAGCTTGGTAGGGAGCTATGGCTACACCTTC	few	.	TRBJ1-2	TRBV5-1
CASRPGRGTEAFF	TGTGCCAGCAGGCCGGGGAGGGGCACTGAAGCTTTCTTT	few	.	TRBJ1-1	TRBV6-6
CASSYSSRGWDSPLHF	TGTGCCAGCAGTTACTCCTCCAGGGGATGGGATTCACCCCTCCACTTT	many	.	TRBJ1-6	TRBV6-6
CASSSVSFEAFF	TGTGCCAGCAGTTCGGTCTCGTTTGAAGCTTTCTTT	.	.	TRBJ1-1	TRBV6-1
CSARRVENIQYF	TGCAGTGCTAGAAGGGTGGAAAACATTCAGTACTTC	.	.	TRBJ2-4	TRBV20-1
CSARAGTGDNYGYTF	TGCAGTGCTAGGGCCGGGACAGGGGATAACTATGGCTACACCTTC	.	TRBD1	TRBJ1-2	TRBV20-1
CGVDVGAGPRYGYTF	TGCGGCGTTGATGTCGGGGCAGGGCCCCGCTATGGCTACACCTTC	once	.	TRBJ1-2	TRBV29-1
CAWSEFGQGWETQYF	TGTGCCTGGAGTGAATTCGGACAGGGGTGGGAGACCCAGTACTTC	few	TRBD1	TRBJ2-5	TRBV30
CASSLGPQGLQGYTF	TGTGCCAGCAGTTTAGGACCGCAGGGGCTTCAAGGCTACACCTTC	many	.	TRBJ1-2	TRBV12-3/TRBV12-4
CASSLWSGQGGDTQYF	TGTGCCAGCAGCTTGTGGTCTGGACAGGGAGGAGATACGCAGTATTTT	.	TRBD1	TRBJ2-3	TRBV7-9
CSVRSDTEAFF	TGCAGCGTCCGGAGTGACACTGAAGCTTTCTTT	.	.	TRBJ1-1	TRBV29-1
CASTQRWGNEQFF	TGTGCTAGCACTCAGCGGTGGGGTAATGAGCAGTTCTTC	.	.	TRBJ2-1	TRBV12-5
CSARDENWDTQYF	TGCAGTGCTAGAGATGAGAATTGGGATACGCAGTATTTT	.	.	TRBJ2-3	TRBV20-1
CSANGQIDTQYF	TGCAGTGCAAATGGACAGATAGATACGCAGTATTTT	.	.	TRBJ2-3	TRBV20-1
CATSRETSGGANEQFF	TGTGCCACCAGCAGAGAGACTAGCGGGGGGGCAAATGAGCAGTTCTTC	few	TRBD2	TRBJ2-1	TRBV15
CASSEGMSVSYEQYF	TGTGCCAGCAGTGAAGGTATGAGCGTCTCCTACGAGCAGTACTTC	few	.	TRBJ2-7	TRBV7-9
CAWSDPAASGDEQFF	TGTGCCTGGAGTGACCCAGCGGCTAGCGGGGATGAGCAGTTCTTC	.	TRBD2	TRBJ2-1	TRBV30
CASSVEGAGERYF	TGTGCCAGCAGTGTAGAGGGGGCGGGGGAGCGGTACTTC	.	.	TRBJ2-7	TRBV6-1
CASSLGPTDTGELFF	TGCGCCAGCAGCTTGGGACCTACGGACACCGGGGAGCTGTTTTTT	few	.	TRBJ2-2	TRBV5-1
CASSRPPGLAAADTQYF	TGTGCCAGCAGCCGTCCGCCGGGACTAGCGGCGGCAGATACGCAGTATTTT	.	TRBD2	TRBJ2-3	TRBV12-3/TRBV12-4
CASSLWYRGGTEAFF	TGTGCCAGCAGTTTATGGTACCGCGGAGGGACTGAAGCTTTCTTT	few	.	TRBJ1-1	TRBV27
CASSQLGRMNTEAFF	TGCGCCAGCAGCCAATTGGGACGGATGAACACTGAAGCTTTCTTT	few	.	TRBJ1-1	TRBV4-1
CASSPGTVTNEKLFF	TGTGCCAGCAGCCCCGGGACAGTGACTAATGAAAAACTGTTTTTT	.	TRBD1	TRBJ1-4	TRBV14
CASSVYEGGTSTDTQYF	TGTGCCAGCAGCGTTTATGAGGGGGGGACCTCCACAGATACGCAGTATTTT	few	.	TRBJ2-3	TRBV9
CSAMTLARGDTEAFF	TGCAGTGCTATGACCCTCGCCAGGGGGGACACTGAAGCTTTCTTT	.	TRBD1	TRBJ1-1	TRBV20-1
CASSRDRGSGPQHF	TGCGCCAGCAGCCGGGACAGGGGATCGGGGCCCCAGCATTTT	.	TRBD1	TRBJ1-5	TRBV10-1
CAGTAYSYNEQFF	TGTGCCGGAACAGCCTACTCCTACAATGAGCAGTTCTTC	.	.	TRBJ2-1	TRBV7-2
CSARDSGELDTQYF	TGCAGTGCTAGGGATAGCGGGGAGTTAGATACGCAGTATTTT	.	TRBD2	TRBJ2-3	TRBV20-1
CASSQPGQGGHEQYF	TGTGCCAGCAGCCAGCCGGGACAGGGGGGTCACGAGCAGTACTTC	once	TRBD1	TRBJ2-7	TRBV4-2
CSASPRGLNNQPQHF	TGCAGTGCTAGCCCCCGGGGACTCAACAATCAGCCCCAGCATTTT	.	.	TRBJ1-5	TRBV20-1
CASSPGGLIYGYTF	TGTGCCAGCAGCCCCGGGGGTCTGATCTATGGCTACACCTTC	.	.	TRBJ1-2	TRBV7-9
CSVEVETQYF	TGCAGCGTTGAAGTGGAGACCCAGTACTTC	many	.	TRBJ2-5	TRBV29-1
CASSLLTAPNDEQFF	TGTGCCAGCAGTTTGCTCACCGCCCCGAACGATGAGCAGTTCTTC	.	.	TRBJ2-1	TRBV28
CASSEASGLLTDTQYF	TGTGCCAGCAGTGAAGCCAGCGGACTACTCACAGATACGCAGTATTTT	.	.	TRBJ2-3	TRBV6-1
CAISEGAGFYEQYF	TGTGCCATCAGTGAAGGAGCGGGGTTCTACGAGCAGTACTTC	few	TRBD2	TRBJ2-7	TRBV10-3
CSARPRDRNILGPQHF	TGCAGTGCTAGACCCCGGGACCGAAATATTTTAGGGCCCCAGCATTTT	.	.	TRBJ1-5	TRBV20-1
CSGWATTYNEQFF	TGCAGTGGGTGGGCGACCACCTACAATGAGCAGTTCTTC	few	.	TRBJ2-1	TRBV20-1
CASSLFKNNEQFF	TGTGCCAGCAGTTTATTCAAAAACAATGAGCAGTTCTTC	.	.	TRBJ2-1	TRBV28
CASSPLGGPIEQFF	TGTGCCAGCAGCCCCTTGGGAGGGCCGATTGAGCAGTTCTTC	.	TRBD2	TRBJ2-1	TRBV7-2
CASSSARRKLFF	TGTGCCAGCAGCTCGGCCCGGCGAAAACTGTTTTTT	few	.	TRBJ1-4	TRBV12-3/TRBV12-4
CSARQGGSGANVRTF	TGCAGTGCTAGACAGGGAGGTTCTGGGGCCAACGTCCGGACTTTC	.	.	TRBJ2-6	TRBV20-1
CASSSGTGRVNEQFF	TGTGCCAGCAGCTCCGGGACAGGGAGGGTGAATGAGCAGTTCTTC	once	TRBD1	TRBJ2-1	TRBV5-4
CASSPLGLSQETQYF	TGTGCCAGCAGTCCCCTCGGACTCTCCCAAGAGACCCAGTACTTC	few	.	TRBJ2-5	TRBV27
CSATQDRESGYTF	TGCAGTGCCACCCAGGACAGGGAGAGTGGCTACACCTTC	.	TRBD1	TRBJ1-2	TRBV20-1
CATSGTGRQETQYF	TGTGCCACCTCCGGGACAGGGAGGCAAGAGACCCAGTACTTC	.	TRBD1	TRBJ2-5	TRBV6-1
CSVGPPETDTQYF	TGCAGCGTAGGACCCCCGGAGACAGATACGCAGTATTTT	many	.	TRBJ2-3	TRBV29-1
CSASDPAGATGELFF	TGCAGTGCTAGTGATCCAGCGGGAGCCACCGGGGAGCTGTTTTTT	few	TRBD2	TRBJ2-2	TRBV20-1
CASSQRPSAQYF	TGTGCCAGCAGCCAAAGGCCCAGTGCGCAGTACTTC	.	.	TRBJ2-5	TRBV3-1
CSASPRGLHEQYF	TGCAGTGCTAGTCCCAGGGGGCTCCACGAGCAGTACTTC	few	TRBD1	TRBJ2-7	TRBV20-1
CASSLGLGWSGGEDTQYF	TGTGCCAGCAGCTTAGGCCTTGGGTGGAGCGGGGGAGAAGATACGCAGTATTTT	.	TRBD2	TRBJ2-3	TRBV13